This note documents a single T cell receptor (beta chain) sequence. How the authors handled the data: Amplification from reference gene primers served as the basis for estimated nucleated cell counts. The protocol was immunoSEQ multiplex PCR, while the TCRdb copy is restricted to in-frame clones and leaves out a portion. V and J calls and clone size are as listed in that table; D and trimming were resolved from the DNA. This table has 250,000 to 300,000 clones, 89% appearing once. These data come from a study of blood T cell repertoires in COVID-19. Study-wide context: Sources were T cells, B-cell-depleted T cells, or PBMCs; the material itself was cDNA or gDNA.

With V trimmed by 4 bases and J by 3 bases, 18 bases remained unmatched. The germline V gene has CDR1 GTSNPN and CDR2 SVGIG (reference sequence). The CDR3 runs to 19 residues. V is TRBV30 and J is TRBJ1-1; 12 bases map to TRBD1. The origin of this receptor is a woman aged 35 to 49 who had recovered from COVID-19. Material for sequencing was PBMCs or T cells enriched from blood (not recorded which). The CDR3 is CAWITRRDRGRRIYTEAFF. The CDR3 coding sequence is TGTGCCTGGATCACGCGCCGGGACAGGGGGCGGAGGATTTACACTGAAGCTTTCTTT. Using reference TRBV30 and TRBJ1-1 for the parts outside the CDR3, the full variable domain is SQTIHQWPATLVQPVGSPLSLECTVEGTSNPNLYWYRQAAGRGLQLLFYSVGIGQISSEVPQNLSASRPQDRQFILSSKKLLLSDSGFYLCAWITRRDRGRRIYTEAFFGQGTRLTVV.